This T cell receptor beta chain stems from a study of B cell selection in AIRE deficiency. The germline V gene encodes CDR1 SGHRS and CDR2 YFSETQ. J lost 5 bases, V lost 3 bases, and 6 bases had no gene match. CDR3 size: 14 residues. Regulatory T cells were sorted as CD4+CD25hiCD127low/negative. Sequencing used immunoSEQ multiplex PCR; TCRdb keeps in-frame clones, though not all of them. The sample gives about 26,000 clones, roughly 90% of which show up once; approximately 1.1% is in the top ten. The sample comprised CD4+CD25+ Tregs sorted from PBMCs. The receptor was derived from a human donor in good health. The rearrangement links TRBV5-1 to TRBJ2-5, with TRBD1 matching over 8 bases. CDR3 nucleotides: TGCGCCAGCAGCTGGACAGGGTCGTGGGAGACCCAGTACTTC. This encodes CASSWTGSWETQYF.